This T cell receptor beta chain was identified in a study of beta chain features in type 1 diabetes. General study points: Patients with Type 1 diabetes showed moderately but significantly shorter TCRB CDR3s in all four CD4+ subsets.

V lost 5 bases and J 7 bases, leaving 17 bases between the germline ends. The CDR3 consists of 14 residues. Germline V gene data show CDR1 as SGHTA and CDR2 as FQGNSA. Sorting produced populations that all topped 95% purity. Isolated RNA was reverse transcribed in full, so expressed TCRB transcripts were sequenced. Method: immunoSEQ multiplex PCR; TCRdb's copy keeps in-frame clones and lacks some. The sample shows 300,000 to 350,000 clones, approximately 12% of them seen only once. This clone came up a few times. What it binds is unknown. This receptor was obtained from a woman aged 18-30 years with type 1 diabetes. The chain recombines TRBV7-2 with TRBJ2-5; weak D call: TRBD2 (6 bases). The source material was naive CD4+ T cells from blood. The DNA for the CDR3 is TGTGCCAGCAGCCCGACTGGGACTTTACCGACCCAGTACTTC. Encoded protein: CASSPTGTLPTQYF.